This is a list of T cell receptor beta chains from one sample in a study of CD8+ T cells in alopecia areata. Sequencing used immunoSEQ multiplex PCR; TCRdb keeps in-frame clones, though not all of them. The table includes roughly 180,000 clones, approximately 49% detected once. Specimen: CD8+ T cells sorted from blood, collected around week 54, from a patient treated with tofacitinib. Receptor source: a human donor with alopecia areata. Each CDR3 is given with its conserved first and last residue. D genes are given only for firm matches. Expanded clones are given a class, and other clones once, few, many or no size at all.

clone size	CDR3 length	V gene	D gene	J gene	CDR3 protein	CDR3 DNA
-	16	TRBV13	TRBD2	TRBJ2-5	CASSFGLAGLQETQYF	TGTGCCAGCAGCTTCGGACTAGCGGGGCTCCAAGAGACCCAGTACTTC
-	13	TRBV7-9	-	TRBJ2-7	CATSWGTSYEQYF	TGTGCCACCTCGTGGGGGACCTCCTACGAGCAGTACTTC
few	13	TRBV2	-	TRBJ1-1	CASSEARQSEAFF	TGTGCCAGCAGTGAAGCGCGGCAAAGTGAAGCTTTCTTT
few	16	TRBV29-1	TRBD1	TRBJ2-3	CSVEDPRDRAMDTQYF	TGCAGCGTTGAAGATCCGAGGGACAGGGCCATGGATACGCAGTATTTT
few	18	TRBV27	-	TRBJ1-2	CASSLSAGDSPPNYGYTF	TGTGCCAGCAGTTTATCAGCAGGAGACAGTCCTCCTAACTATGGCTACACCTTC
few	16	TRBV11-2	-	TRBJ2-4	CASSLGWGLVSNIQYF	TGTGCCAGCAGCTTAGGCTGGGGCCTAGTTTCAAACATTCAGTACTTC
few	10	TRBV29-1	TRBD2	TRBJ2-5	CSVVAGTQYF	TGCAGCGTTGTAGCGGGGACCCAGTACTTC
few	14	TRBV5-6	-	TRBJ2-7	CASSSLERHYEQYF	TGTGCCAGCAGCTCCCTCGAGCGCCACTACGAGCAGTACTTC
-	14	TRBV6-5	-	TRBJ2-7	CASSYSSSSYEQYF	TGTGCCAGCAGTTACTCGTCCAGCTCCTACGAGCAGTACTTC
-	15	TRBV11-2	-	TRBJ2-5	CASSLDQGAGETQYF	TGTGCCAGCAGCTTAGATCAAGGCGCGGGGGAGACCCAGTACTTC
-	13	TRBV2	TRBD1	TRBJ1-1	CASSRDRGHEAFF	TGTGCCAGCAGTAGGGACAGGGGGCACGAAGCTTTCTTT
-	16	TRBV19	-	TRBJ1-5	CASSMRRQGQNQPQHF	TGTGCCAGTAGTATGAGGCGGCAGGGCCAAAATCAGCCCCAGCATTTT
once	15	TRBV30	-	TRBJ1-6	CAWSVSAGWRSPLHF	TGTGCCTGGAGTGTATCCGCAGGGTGGCGTTCACCCCTCCACTTT
-	10	TRBV29-1	-	TRBJ2-1	CSGRYNEQFF	TGCAGCGGTCGTTACAATGAGCAGTTCTTC
-	15	TRBV5-6	-	TRBJ2-5	CASSLQQAPKETQYF	TGTGCCAGCAGCTTGCAACAGGCCCCCAAAGAGACCCAGTACTTC
-	13	TRBV5-1	-	TRBJ1-5	CASSEARGTSQHF	TGCGCCAGCAGCGAGGCCCGGGGAACGTCCCAGCATTTT
few	15	TRBV19	-	TRBJ2-3	CASKRWGGTRDTQYF	TGTGCCAGTAAAAGGTGGGGCGGAACGAGGGATACGCAGTATTTT
-	12	TRBV30	-	TRBJ1-1	CAWVEGLAEAFF	TGTGCCTGGGTTGAGGGCCTCGCTGAAGCTTTCTTT
-	14	TRBV4-1	TRBD1	TRBJ1-2	CASSTDRGGYGYTF	TGCGCCAGCAGCACGGACAGGGGGGGTTATGGCTACACCTTC
-	15	TRBV30	-	TRBJ2-7	CAWSVGIRFGDEQYF	-
few	14	TRBV29-1	-	TRBJ2-6	CSVDESFGANVLTF	TGCAGCGTTGATGAAAGCTTTGGGGCCAACGTCCTGACTTTC
few	12	TRBV7-2	-	TRBJ1-2	CASTNRLYGYTF	TGTGCCAGCACCAACCGTCTTTATGGCTACACCTTC
few	14	TRBV27	-	TRBJ2-2	CASSQWRHTGELFF	TGTGCCAGCTCCCAGTGGCGACACACCGGGGAGCTGTTTTTT
few	15	TRBV10-3	TRBD1	TRBJ2-7	CAIGGSGTAIYEQYF	TGTGCCATCGGGGGATCCGGGACAGCTATCTACGAGCAGTACTTC
-	12	TRBV4-1	-	TRBJ1-2	CASSPGSGGYTF	TGCGCCAGCAGCCCTGGAAGCGGGGGCTACACCTTC
-	15	TRBV5-1	-	TRBJ2-2	CASSTGQTNTGELFF	TGCGCCAGCTCCACGGGTCAGACGAACACCGGGGAGCTGTTTTTT
-	13	TRBV29-1	-	TRBJ1-1	CSVKKGENTEAFF	TGTAGCGTTAAGAAAGGGGAGAACACTGAAGCTTTCTTT
few	14	TRBV6-1	-	TRBJ1-5	CASSLGGGNQPQHF	TGTGCCAGTTCTCTAGGGGGAGGCAATCAGCCCCAGCATTTT
-	12	TRBV2	-	TRBJ1-3	CASSERYNTIYF	TGTGCCAGCAGTGAACGGTATAACACCATATATTTT